The entry below describes one T cell receptor beta chain. Its target is unknown. With a much larger clone just one base away, this may be a read error. TCRdb analysed the reads with MiXCR anew, one entry per CDR3 protein. The profile shows 450,000 to 550,000 distinct CDR3 sequences, 16% of them singletons. This CDR3 contains 15 residues. Germline V gene data show CDR1 as SGHVT and CDR2 as SQSDAQ. The data derive from a study of T cell repertoires in cytomegalovirus infection. As for the study in general: Evidence of both CMV infection and a matching HLA type came from public TCR beta signatures. Whole-study findings and limits: CMV-specific HLA-C-restricted TCR beta clonotypes dominated the ex vivo response. Carriers of CMV plus the relevant HLA were identified by cumulative public TCR beta family frequency.

This sequence was found in a human donor in good health (CMV status not recorded). Some clones in this sample may be carry-over from other donors' samples. The sequenced sample was CD8+ T cells from PBMCs. The chain joins TRBV7-4 to TRBJ2-7; weak D call: TRBD2 (6 bases). The CDR3 protein is CASRLGDSGTYEQYF. CDR3 coding DNA: TGTGCCAGCCGCTTAGGGGATAGCGGAACCTACGAGCAGTACTTC.